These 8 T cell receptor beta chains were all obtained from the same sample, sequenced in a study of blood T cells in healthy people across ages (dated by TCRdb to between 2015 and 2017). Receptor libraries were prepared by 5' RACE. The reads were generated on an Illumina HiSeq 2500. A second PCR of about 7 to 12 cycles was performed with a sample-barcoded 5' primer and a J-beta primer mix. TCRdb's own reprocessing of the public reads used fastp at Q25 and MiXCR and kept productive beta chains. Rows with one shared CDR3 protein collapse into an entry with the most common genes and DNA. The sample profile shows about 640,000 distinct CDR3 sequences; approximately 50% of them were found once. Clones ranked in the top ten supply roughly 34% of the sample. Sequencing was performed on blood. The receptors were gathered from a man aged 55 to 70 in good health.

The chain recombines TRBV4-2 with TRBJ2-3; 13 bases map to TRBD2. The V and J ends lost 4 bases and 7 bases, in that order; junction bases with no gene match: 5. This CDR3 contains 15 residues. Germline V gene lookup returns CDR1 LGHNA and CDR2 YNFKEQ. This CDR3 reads CASSPTGTSGNTQYF. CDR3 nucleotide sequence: TGTGCCAGCAGCCCCACCGGGACTAGCGGGAATACGCAGTATTTT.

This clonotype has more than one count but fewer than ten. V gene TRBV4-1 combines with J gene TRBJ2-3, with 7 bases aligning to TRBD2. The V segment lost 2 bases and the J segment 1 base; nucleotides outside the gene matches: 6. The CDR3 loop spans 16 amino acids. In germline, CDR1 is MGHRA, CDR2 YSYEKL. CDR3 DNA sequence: TGCGCCAGCAGCCAAATAAGGACTAGTGGCACAGATACGCAGTATTTT. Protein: CASSQIRTSGTDTQYF.

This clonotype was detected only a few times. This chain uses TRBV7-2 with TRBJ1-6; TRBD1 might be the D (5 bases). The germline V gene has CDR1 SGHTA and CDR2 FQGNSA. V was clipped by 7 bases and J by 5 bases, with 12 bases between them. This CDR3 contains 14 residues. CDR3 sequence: CASNGGRDNSPLHF. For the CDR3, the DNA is TGTGCCAGCAACGGGGGACGGGATAATTCACCCCTCCACTTT.

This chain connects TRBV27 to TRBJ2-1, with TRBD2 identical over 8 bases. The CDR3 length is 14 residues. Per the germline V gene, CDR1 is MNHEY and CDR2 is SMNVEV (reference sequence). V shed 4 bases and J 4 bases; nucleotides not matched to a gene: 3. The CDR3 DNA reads TGTGCCAGCAGTTATAGCGGGGAGTACAATGAGCAGTTCTTC. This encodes CASSYSGEYNEQFF.

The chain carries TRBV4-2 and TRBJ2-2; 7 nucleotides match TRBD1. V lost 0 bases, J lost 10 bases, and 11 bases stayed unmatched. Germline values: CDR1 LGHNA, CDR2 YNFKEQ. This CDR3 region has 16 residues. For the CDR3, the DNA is TGTGCCAGCAGCCAAGACCCCGGACAGGTATACCAGGAGCTGTTTTTT. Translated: CASSQDPGQVYQELFF.

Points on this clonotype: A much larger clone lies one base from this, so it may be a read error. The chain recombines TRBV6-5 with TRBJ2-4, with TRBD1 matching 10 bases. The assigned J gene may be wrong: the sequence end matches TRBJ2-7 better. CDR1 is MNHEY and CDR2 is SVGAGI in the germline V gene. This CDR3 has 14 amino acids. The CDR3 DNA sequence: TGTGCCAGCAGATCCGGGACAGGGGTCTACGAGCAGTACTTC. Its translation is CASRSGTGVYEQYF.

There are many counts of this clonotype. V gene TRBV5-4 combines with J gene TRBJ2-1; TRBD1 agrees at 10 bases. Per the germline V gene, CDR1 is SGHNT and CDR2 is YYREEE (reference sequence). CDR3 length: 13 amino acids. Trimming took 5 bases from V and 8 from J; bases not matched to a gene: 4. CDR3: CASSRQGADEQFF. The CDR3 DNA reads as TGTGCCAGCAGTCGACAGGGGGCTGATGAGCAGTTCTTC.

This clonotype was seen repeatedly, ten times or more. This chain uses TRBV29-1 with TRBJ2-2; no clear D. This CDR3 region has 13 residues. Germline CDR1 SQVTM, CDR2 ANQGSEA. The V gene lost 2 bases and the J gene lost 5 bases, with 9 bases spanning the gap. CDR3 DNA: TGCAGCGTTGAACCGATCCAAACCGGGGAGCTGTTTTTT. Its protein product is CSVEPIQTGELFF.